These 10 T cell receptor beta chains came from one sample sequenced in a study of Ad26.COV2.S vaccination and SARS-CoV-2 variants. This table comes from immunoSEQ multiplex PCR, and its TCRdb copy is limited to in-frame clones, with some not included. The data contain around 300,000 clones, about 87% of them singletons. Treatment indicated: around 19 received Ad26.COV2.S at low or high dose, single or two shots; 5 received placebo; per-sample allocation not given. Material that was analyzed had been drawn on day 63 after the first vaccine or placebo injection. This material consisted of peripheral blood, taken in a trial of Ad26.COV2.S vaccine versus placebo. The source is a person aged 18-60 years who received the Ad26.COV2.S COVID-19 vaccine or a placebo.

The chain employs TRBV7-8 and TRBJ2-3; TRBD1 matches 7 bases. The ends lost 5 bases at V and 5 bases at J; junction bases unmatched: 4. CDR1 is SGHVS, CDR2 FQNEAQ, per germline. The CDR3 is made up of 13 amino acids. CDR3 sequence (DNA): TGTGCCAGCAGCCACGCAGGGGGAGATACGCAGTATTTT. It specifies CASSHAGGDTQYF.

The CDR3 DNA reads TGTGCCAGCAGCATAATGAGACTAGCGTCCTACAATGAGCAGTTCTTC. Protein: CASSIMRLASYNEQFF. V and J are TRBV7-3 and TRBJ2-1; TRBD2 matches at 8 bases. CDR3 length equals 16 residues. Germline V gene lookup returns CDR1 SGHTA and CDR2 FQGTGA. Unmatched junction bases numbered 7, after V lost 5 bases and J lost 1 base.

The chain carries TRBV7-2 and TRBJ1-5; D uncertain. Germline CDR1 SGHTA, CDR2 FQGNSA. The CDR3 covers 13 residues. V dropped 5 bases and J dropped 7 bases, with 12 bases sitting between them. The chain's CDR3 is CASSPRTAQPQHF. Written as DNA, the CDR3 is TGTGCCAGCAGCCCCCGAACAGCACAGCCCCAGCATTTT.

The chain employs TRBV27 and TRBJ1-5; D gene uncertain. This CDR3 contains 14 residues. Per germline, CDR1 MNHEY and CDR2 SMNVEV (reference sequence). The V and J ends lost 4 bases and 2 bases respectively, with 9 bases between them. CDR3: CASSSREGNQPQHF. The DNA for the CDR3 is TGTGCCAGCAGTTCCCGGGAGGGCAATCAGCCCCAGCATTTT.

In nucleotides, the CDR3 is TGTGCCAGCAGTGAAAATACAGATGAAGCTTTCTTT. Its protein is CASSENTDEAFF. The chain carries TRBV6-1 and TRBJ1-1, with D unclear. Trimming took off 2 bases at V and 7 bases at J, with 8 bases between the two ends. Germline V gene lookup returns CDR1 MNHNS and CDR2 SASEGT. This CDR3 has 12 amino acids.

This rearrangement joins TRBV5-1 to TRBJ2-1; 9 positions agree with TRBD2. CDR1 is SGHRS and CDR2 is YFSETQ in the germline V gene. V lost 4 bases, J lost 1 base, and 18 bases stayed unmatched. The CDR3 covers 20 residues. CDR3 loop: CASSPGGLADFLGSYNEQFF. The CDR3 coding sequence is TGCGCCAGCAGCCCGGGGGGACTAGCAGATTTTTTGGGGTCCTACAATGAGCAGTTCTTC.

This clone came up a few times. J is TRBJ2-2 and V is TRBV6-4; either TRBD1 or TRBD2 may supply D (5 bases each). The CDR3 contains 13 residues. The germline V gene encodes CDR1 MRHNA and CDR2 SNTAGT. V lost 8 bases, J lost 7 bases, and 14 bases lay in between. In nucleotides, the CDR3 is TGTGCCAGCTCTAGAGGGGAAGACGGGGAGCTGTTTTTT. It yields the protein CASSRGEDGELFF.

This chain links TRBV4-3 with TRBJ1-2; weak D call: TRBD1 (6 bases). The CDR3 runs 15 residues. V lost 4 bases and J lost 2, with 14 bases in between. Germline values: CDR1 LGHNA, CDR2 YSLEER. The CDR3 protein is CASSPATGSNYGYTF. CDR3 bases: TGCGCCAGCAGCCCCGCGACAGGTTCGAACTATGGCTACACCTTC.

The chain couples TRBV11-2 to TRBJ1-1; D unclear. The germline gives CDR1 SGHAT, CDR2 FQNNGV. The CDR3 spans 13 residues. Trimming took off 5 bases at V and 1 base at J, with 8 bases between the two ends. The CDR3, as DNA: TGTGCCAGCAGCCCTGAGAGGAACACTGAAGCTTTCTTT. Translating it yields CASSPERNTEAFF.

The rearrangement links TRBV7-8 to TRBJ2-5; 11 bases are shared with TRBD1. This CDR3 has 14 residues. CDR1 and CDR2 from the germline V gene are SGHVS and FQNEAQ. V lost 6 bases to trimming and J lost 2 bases; unmatched junction nucleotides: 2. The CDR3 nucleotides are TGTGCCAGCAGTCGGGACAGGGGGCAAGAGACCCAGTACTTC. This gives the protein CASSRDRGQETQYF.